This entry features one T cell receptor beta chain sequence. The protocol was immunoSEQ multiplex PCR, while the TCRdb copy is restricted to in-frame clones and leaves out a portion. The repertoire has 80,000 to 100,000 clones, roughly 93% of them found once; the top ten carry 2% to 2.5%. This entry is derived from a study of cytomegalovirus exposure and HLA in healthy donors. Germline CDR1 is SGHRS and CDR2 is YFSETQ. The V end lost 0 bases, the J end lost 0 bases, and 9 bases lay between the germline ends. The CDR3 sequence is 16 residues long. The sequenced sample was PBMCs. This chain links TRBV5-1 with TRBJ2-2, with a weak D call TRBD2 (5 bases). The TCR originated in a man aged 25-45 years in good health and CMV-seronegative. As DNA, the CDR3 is TGCGCCAGCAGCTTGGCCGTTAGCGCGAACACCGGGGAGCTGTTTTTT. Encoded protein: CASSLAVSANTGELFF.